Listed below are T cell receptor beta chains from one sample, sequenced in a study of patients and donors after allogeneic stem cell transplantation. TCRdb reanalysed the RT-PCR reads using MiXCR and keeps one entry per CDR3 protein. The sample has roughly 200,000 distinct CDR3 sequences; roughly 38% are singletons. Sequencing was done on a sample of blood, either unsorted or a sorted T cell fraction (not recorded which). Source of these receptors: a human donor who was either an allogeneic HSCT recipient or a stem cell or donor lymphocyte infusion donor (not recorded which). It is not recorded whose cells these are; they may come from a transplant donor. CDR3s include the opening cysteine and the closing phenylalanine or tryptophan. The D gene is left open where the match is weak. Clone size is given for some rows only: seen once, a few or many times, or a class if the clone is expanded.

J gene: TRBJ2-2; clone size: few; D gene: .; V gene: TRBV4-2; CDR3 protein: CASSQDRQGNTGELFF; CDR3 DNA: TGTGCCAGCAGCCAAGATCGGCAGGGTAATACCGGGGAGCTGTTTTTT
J gene: TRBJ1-1; clone size: few; D gene: .; V gene: TRBV7-9; CDR3 protein: CASSPPGTEAFF; CDR3 DNA: TGTGCCAGCAGCCCACCAGGGACTGAAGCTTTCTTT
J gene: TRBJ1-4; clone size: .; D gene: TRBD1; V gene: TRBV9; CDR3 protein: CASSLGTVNFNEKLFF; CDR3 DNA: TGTGCCAGCAGCCTGGGGACAGTCAATTTCAATGAAAAACTGTTTTTT
J gene: TRBJ1-5; clone size: .; D gene: .; V gene: TRBV11-2; CDR3 protein: CASSLVAYQPQHF; CDR3 DNA: TGTGCCAGCAGCTTAGTGGCGTATCAGCCCCAGCATTTT
J gene: TRBJ2-5; clone size: .; D gene: .; V gene: TRBV29-1; CDR3 protein: CSVGLAQTQYF; CDR3 DNA: TGCAGCGTTGGGCTAGCTCAGACCCAGTACTTC
J gene: TRBJ1-5; clone size: .; D gene: .; V gene: TRBV12-3/TRBV12-4; CDR3 protein: CASTPVAEHPNQPQHF; CDR3 DNA: TGTGCCAGCACCCCTGTGGCCGAACACCCTAATCAGCCCCAGCATTTT
J gene: TRBJ1-1; clone size: .; D gene: .; V gene: TRBV15; CDR3 protein: CATSEYRVMNTEAFF; CDR3 DNA: TGTGCCACCAGCGAGTACAGGGTCATGAACACTGAAGCTTTCTTT
J gene: TRBJ1-2; clone size: few; D gene: TRBD1; V gene: TRBV6-4; CDR3 protein: CASSDSGDSTYGYTF; CDR3 DNA: TGTGCCAGCAGTGACTCTGGGGACAGTACCTATGGCTACACCTTC
J gene: TRBJ1-4; clone size: .; D gene: TRBD1; V gene: TRBV28; CDR3 protein: CASSFNPGQGRTNEKLFF; CDR3 DNA: TGTGCCAGCAGTTTTAATCCGGGACAGGGGAGAACTAATGAAAAACTGTTTTTT
J gene: TRBJ2-2; clone size: .; D gene: .; V gene: TRBV24-1; CDR3 protein: CATSAPGMNTGELFF; CDR3 DNA: TGTGCCACCAGTGCACCGGGGATGAACACCGGGGAGCTGTTTTTT
J gene: TRBJ2-5; clone size: .; D gene: .; V gene: TRBV12-3/TRBV12-4; CDR3 protein: CASSFKYQETQYF; CDR3 DNA: TGTGCCAGCAGTTTTAAGTACCAAGAGACCCAGTACTTC
J gene: TRBJ1-2; clone size: .; D gene: TRBD1; V gene: TRBV12-3/TRBV12-4; CDR3 protein: CASSSPLQGGSYGYTF; CDR3 DNA: TGTGCCAGCAGTTCCCCTCTACAGGGGGGCAGCTATGGCTACACCTTC
J gene: TRBJ1-5; clone size: .; D gene: .; V gene: TRBV20-1; CDR3 protein: CSATWDLSGPQHF; CDR3 DNA: TGCAGTGCTACCTGGGATCTATCGGGGCCCCAGCATTTT
J gene: TRBJ1-5; clone size: once; D gene: .; V gene: TRBV7-2; CDR3 protein: CASSSSPQPQHF; CDR3 DNA: TGTGCCAGCAGCTCCTCCCCCCAACCCCAGCATTTT
J gene: TRBJ2-7; clone size: .; D gene: .; V gene: TRBV27; CDR3 protein: CASSSSPGRLGYEQYF; CDR3 DNA: TGTGCCAGCAGTTCATCTCCAGGAAGACTGGGGTACGAGCAGTACTTC
J gene: TRBJ2-7; clone size: .; D gene: .; V gene: TRBV20-1; CDR3 protein: CSARDPRGGNEQYF; CDR3 DNA: TGCAGTGCTAGAGACCCGAGGGGGGGCAACGAGCAGTACTTC
J gene: TRBJ2-7; clone size: .; D gene: .; V gene: TRBV28; CDR3 protein: CASSRRAYYEQYF; CDR3 DNA: TGTGCCAGCAGTCGCAGGGCCTACTACGAGCAGTACTTC
J gene: TRBJ1-1; clone size: .; D gene: TRBD1; V gene: TRBV28; CDR3 protein: CASSLPGQGPRNAFF; CDR3 DNA: TGTGCCAGCAGTCTCCCGGGACAGGGGCCCCGGAACGCTTTCTTT
J gene: TRBJ1-2; clone size: .; D gene: TRBD1; V gene: TRBV10-3; CDR3 protein: CAISDRATGRHGYTF; CDR3 DNA: TGTGCCATCAGTGATCGAGCGACAGGGAGGCATGGCTACACCTTC
J gene: TRBJ1-1; clone size: .; D gene: .; V gene: TRBV4-3; CDR3 protein: CASSQDSGGVLWTEAFF; CDR3 DNA: TGCGCCAGCAGCCAAGATAGCGGAGGGGTATTGTGGACTGAAGCTTTCTTT
J gene: TRBJ2-5; clone size: few; D gene: TRBD2; V gene: TRBV10-3; CDR3 protein: CAVGGAGETQYF; CDR3 DNA: TGTGCCGTCGGGGGGGCCGGTGAGACCCAGTACTTC
J gene: TRBJ1-1; clone size: .; D gene: .; V gene: TRBV9; CDR3 protein: CASSVRGNTEAFF; CDR3 DNA: TGTGCCAGCAGCGTCAGGGGGAACACTGAAGCTTTCTTT
J gene: TRBJ2-1; clone size: .; D gene: TRBD2; V gene: TRBV20-1; CDR3 protein: CSARPLAGRHNEQFF; CDR3 DNA: TGCAGTGCTAGACCGTTAGCGGGGAGACACAATGAGCAGTTCTTC
J gene: TRBJ1-4; clone size: once; D gene: .; V gene: TRBV5-1; CDR3 protein: CASSPWAGTLGEKLFF; CDR3 DNA: TGCGCCAGCAGCCCTTGGGCAGGGACCCTGGGGGAAAAACTGTTTTTT
J gene: TRBJ2-5; clone size: .; D gene: TRBD1; V gene: TRBV12-3/TRBV12-4; CDR3 protein: CASSLGTGRETQYF; CDR3 DNA: TGTGCCAGCAGTTTAGGGACAGGGCGGGAGACCCAGTACTTC
J gene: TRBJ1-1; clone size: .; D gene: .; V gene: TRBV12-3/TRBV12-4; CDR3 protein: CASRVSGVATEAFF; CDR3 DNA: TGTGCCAGCAGGGTAAGCGGGGTGGCGACTGAAGCTTTCTTT
J gene: TRBJ2-7; clone size: .; D gene: .; V gene: TRBV12-3/TRBV12-4; CDR3 protein: CASSLYEQYF; CDR3 DNA: TGTGCCAGCAGTCTCTACGAGCAGTACTTC
J gene: TRBJ2-7; clone size: .; D gene: TRBD1; V gene: TRBV20-1; CDR3 protein: CSARDPGGSDEQYF; CDR3 DNA: TGCAGTGCTAGAGATCCAGGGGGCTCAGACGAGCAGTACTTC
J gene: TRBJ1-2; clone size: few; D gene: .; V gene: TRBV20-1; CDR3 protein: CSAEGSADGYTF; CDR3 DNA: TGCAGTGCGGAGGGCAGCGCCGATGGCTACACCTTC
J gene: TRBJ1-2; clone size: few; D gene: TRBD1; V gene: TRBV12-3/TRBV12-4; CDR3 protein: CASIAGTGGAYTF; CDR3 DNA: TGTGCCAGCATCGCGGGGACAGGGGGCGCCTACACCTTC
J gene: TRBJ2-7; clone size: .; D gene: .; V gene: TRBV5-1; CDR3 protein: CASSFTGPYEQYF; CDR3 DNA: TGCGCCAGCAGCTTCACCGGCCCCTACGAGCAGTACTTC
J gene: TRBJ1-5; clone size: few; D gene: .; V gene: TRBV4-2; CDR3 protein: CASSQPLGNQPQHF; CDR3 DNA: TGTGCCAGCAGCCAACCATTAGGGAATCAGCCCCAGCATTTT
J gene: TRBJ2-2; clone size: .; D gene: .; V gene: TRBV7-2; CDR3 protein: CASSLWTGKGAGELFF; CDR3 DNA: TGTGCCAGCAGCTTGTGGACTGGGAAGGGCGCCGGGGAGCTGTTTTTT
J gene: TRBJ2-7; clone size: .; D gene: .; V gene: TRBV5-1; CDR3 protein: CASSLGTVAYEQYF; CDR3 DNA: TGCGCCAGCAGCTTGGGGACAGTCGCCTACGAGCAGTACTTC
J gene: TRBJ2-1; clone size: .; D gene: TRBD1; V gene: TRBV2; CDR3 protein: CASRGQGVDEQFF; CDR3 DNA: TGTGCCAGCAGGGGACAGGGGGTAGATGAGCAGTTCTTC
J gene: TRBJ1-3; clone size: .; D gene: TRBD1; V gene: TRBV12-3/TRBV12-4; CDR3 protein: CASSSRNTGVGNTIYF; CDR3 DNA: TGTGCCAGCAGTTCTCGAAATACAGGGGTGGGGAACACCATATATTTT
J gene: TRBJ1-1; clone size: few; D gene: .; V gene: TRBV10-3; CDR3 protein: CAISDSGEADTEAFF; CDR3 DNA: TGTGCCATCAGTGATTCAGGGGAAGCGGACACTGAAGCTTTCTTT
J gene: TRBJ2-7; clone size: .; D gene: .; V gene: TRBV15; CDR3 protein: CATSTLGQIPSYEQYF; CDR3 DNA: TGTGCCACCAGCACTCTCGGACAGATACCATCCTACGAGCAGTACTTC
J gene: TRBJ2-3; clone size: few; D gene: .; V gene: TRBV20-1; CDR3 protein: CSANPGAASTDTQYF; CDR3 DNA: TGCAGTGCGAACCCTGGAGCGGCGAGCACAGATACGCAGTATTTT
J gene: TRBJ1-1; clone size: .; D gene: .; V gene: TRBV4-1; CDR3 protein: CASSPRTDLNTEAFF; CDR3 DNA: TGCGCCAGCAGCCCGAGGACCGACCTGAACACTGAAGCTTTCTTT
J gene: TRBJ1-6; clone size: few; D gene: .; V gene: TRBV12-3/TRBV12-4; CDR3 protein: CASSRRRGAGSPLHF; CDR3 DNA: TGTGCCAGCAGCCGAAGACGGGGTGCTGGTTCACCCCTCCACTTT
J gene: TRBJ2-7; clone size: .; D gene: .; V gene: TRBV20-1; CDR3 protein: CSARVPKDSFEQYF; CDR3 DNA: TGCAGTGCTAGGGTACCGAAGGACTCCTTTGAGCAGTACTTC
J gene: TRBJ1-1; clone size: many; D gene: .; V gene: TRBV5-1; CDR3 protein: CASSFLGGNTEAFF; CDR3 DNA: TGCGCCAGCAGCTTTCTTGGAGGGAACACTGAAGCTTTCTTT
J gene: TRBJ1-1; clone size: .; D gene: TRBD1; V gene: TRBV4-3; CDR3 protein: CASSQDLDRGLVTEAFF; CDR3 DNA: TGCGCCAGCAGCCAAGACCTTGACAGGGGGCTAGTCACTGAAGCTTTCTTT
J gene: TRBJ2-7; clone size: .; D gene: .; V gene: TRBV5-1; CDR3 protein: CASSYGTGTYEQYF; CDR3 DNA: TGCGCCAGCAGCTACGGGACTGGAACCTACGAGCAGTACTTC
J gene: TRBJ1-2; clone size: few; D gene: .; V gene: TRBV28; CDR3 protein: CASSLTGTGGYTF; CDR3 DNA: TGTGCCAGCAGTTTAACCGGGACCGGTGGCTACACCTTC
J gene: TRBJ2-3; clone size: .; D gene: TRBD1; V gene: TRBV28; CDR3 protein: CASSFRGTGGDTQYF; CDR3 DNA: TGTGCCAGCAGTTTTCGAGGGACAGGGGGAGATACGCAGTATTTT
J gene: TRBJ2-1; clone size: .; D gene: .; V gene: TRBV6-6; CDR3 protein: CASSAPGSSYNEQFF; CDR3 DNA: TGTGCCAGCAGTGCCCCGGGGAGCTCCTACAATGAGCAGTTCTTC
J gene: TRBJ1-2; clone size: .; D gene: .; V gene: TRBV28; CDR3 protein: CASSFHKRGVNGYTF; CDR3 DNA: TGTGCCAGCAGTTTCCACAAGAGGGGGGTGAATGGCTACACCTTC
J gene: TRBJ1-2; clone size: many; D gene: .; V gene: TRBV29-1; CDR3 protein: CSAQAVGGAYGYTF; CDR3 DNA: TGCAGCGCCCAAGCGGTAGGGGGTGCCTATGGCTACACCTTC
J gene: TRBJ1-2; clone size: .; D gene: .; V gene: TRBV20-1; CDR3 protein: CSALKPGTYGYTF; CDR3 DNA: TGCAGTGCGCTCAAGCCCGGGACCTATGGCTACACCTTC
J gene: TRBJ1-3; clone size: .; D gene: .; V gene: TRBV7-9; CDR3 protein: CASSENRRDSGNTIYF; CDR3 DNA: TGTGCCAGCAGCGAAAACAGGCGTGACTCTGGAAACACCATATATTTT
J gene: TRBJ1-2; clone size: .; D gene: .; V gene: TRBV20-1; CDR3 protein: CSARAVTGRYGYTF; CDR3 DNA: TGCAGTGCTAGAGCCGTGACAGGACGCTATGGCTACACCTTC
J gene: TRBJ1-1; clone size: few; D gene: .; V gene: TRBV9; CDR3 protein: CASSVGRHPETEAFF; CDR3 DNA: TGTGCCAGCAGCGTAGGGAGACACCCGGAAACTGAAGCTTTCTTT
J gene: TRBJ1-5; clone size: few; D gene: .; V gene: TRBV6-6; CDR3 protein: CASSDARYSNQPQHF; CDR3 DNA: TGTGCCAGCAGCGACGCCAGGTATAGCAATCAGCCCCAGCATTTT
J gene: TRBJ2-7; clone size: .; D gene: TRBD1; V gene: TRBV5-1; CDR3 protein: CASREGQRNYYEQYF; CDR3 DNA: TGCGCCAGCAGAGAGGGACAGAGGAATTACTACGAGCAGTACTTC
J gene: TRBJ1-5; clone size: .; D gene: TRBD1; V gene: TRBV12-3/TRBV12-4; CDR3 protein: CATRGAASNQPQHF; CDR3 DNA: TGTGCCACCAGGGGGGCGGCAAGCAATCAGCCCCAGCATTTT
J gene: TRBJ2-1; clone size: .; D gene: .; V gene: TRBV27; CDR3 protein: CASSPRGVGHQFF; CDR3 DNA: TGTGCCAGCAGTCCCAGGGGGGTTGGACACCAGTTCTTC
J gene: TRBJ2-3; clone size: .; D gene: .; V gene: TRBV5-1; CDR3 protein: CASSLGTQNGDTQYF; CDR3 DNA: TGCGCCAGCAGCTTGGGGACCCAAAACGGGGATACGCAGTATTTT
J gene: TRBJ2-7; clone size: .; D gene: .; V gene: TRBV4-2; CDR3 protein: CASSQFMAYEQYF; CDR3 DNA: TGTGCCAGCAGCCAATTCATGGCGTACGAGCAGTACTTC